One sample yielded the 3 T cell receptor beta chains listed below, sequenced in a study of T-cell reconstitution after alpha-beta-depleted transplantation in children. The library targeted TCRbeta and was prepared with unique molecular identifiers. From the PCR reads, TCRdb called clonotypes with MiXCR, one entry per CDR3 protein. Of hundreds of thousands of distinct CDR3 sequences in the sample, approximately 14% were seen once. Sequenced material: PBMCs, taken before TCRalphabeta/CD19-depleted stem cell transplant. The receptors here all came from a girl aged 2 to 9 with congenital amegakaryocytic thrombocytopenia, due to receive a stem cell transplant.

This rearrangement joins TRBV19 to TRBJ2-7; D is unresolved. Germline V lookup: CDR1 LNHDA, CDR2 SQIVND (reference sequence). The ends were cut back, 0 bases at V and 2 bases at J, with 5 bases in the middle. The CDR3 contains 13 residues. This CDR3 reads CASSIEVAYEQYF. The CDR3 nucleotides read TGTGCCAGTAGTATAGAAGTAGCCTACGAGCAGTACTTC.

This chain links TRBV20-1 with TRBJ1-5; TRBD1 might be the D (6 bases). Between the trimmed V and J ends, which lost 3 bases and 5 bases, there was a span of 14 bases. The CDR3 totals 14 residues. The germline V gene has CDR1 DFQATT and CDR2 SNEGSKA (reference sequence). The chain's CDR3 is CSASHNRAHQPQHF. The DNA of the CDR3 is TGCAGTGCTAGCCACAACAGGGCCCATCAGCCCCAGCATTTT.

The V gene is TRBV10-1, the J gene TRBJ2-1, with 12 nucleotides matching TRBD2. Losses at the gene ends were 2 bases for V and 7 bases for J; bases not matched to a gene: 3. The CDR3 is 15 residues long. CDR1 and CDR2 from the germline V gene are WNHNN and SYGVQD (reference sequence). CDR3 DNA sequence: TGCGCCAGCAGTGAGCGGACTAGCGGGGAGAATGAGCAGTTCTTC. It encodes CASSERTSGENEQFF.